This TCR beta chain is from a study of T cells after yellow fever vaccination. Regarding the study as a whole: Weaker in magnitude, the secondary response showed a faster peak on day 5 versus 15. Just a small share of clonotypes turned up in the CD4 compartment as well as the CD8 compartment.

This clonotype came up a few times. Antigen unknown. TCRdb passed the 5' RACE reads through MiXCR, listing each CDR3 protein once. The data hold hundreds of thousands of distinct CDR3 sequences, with about 14% observed a single time. The CDR3 has 13 residues. The V and J ends lost 3 bases and 5 bases respectively, with 14 bases between them. Germline V lookup: CDR1 DFQATT, CDR2 SNEGSKA (reference sequence). Source: PBMCs, taken on the day of the yellow fever booster vaccination. This clonotype was sampled from a man aged 25-45 years who received the YFV17D yellow fever vaccine. The rearrangement links TRBV20-1 to TRBJ2-7, with D perhaps being TRBD1 or TRBD2 (5 bases each). CDR3 nucleotides: TGCAGTGCTAGTCCAGGGAGCCAGGACGAGCAGTACTTC. Its protein product is CSASPGSQDEQYF.